The TCR beta chain described here comes from a study of identifying expanded T cells in peripheral blood (dated by TCRdb to about 2019). Regarding the research as a whole: Technical replicates were generated by sequencing separate aliquots of the same genomic DNA pool, with four replicates compared pairwise.

TCRbeta CDR3 regions were profiled with the immunoSEQ Assay using bias-controlled multiplex PCR amplification of genomic DNA. The paper's data handling went like this. To quantify the absolute abundance of each unique TCRbeta CDR3 region, the sequences were collapsed and filtered. Differential abundance was tested with a binomial (Fisher-equivalent) model and with a beta-binomial model adding time-dependent variance fitted from healthy donors. Any clone with fewer than 5 combined templates was excluded, and a clone was called differentially abundant if its Benjamini-Hochberg FDR was below 0.01. The form v = (b*log(k)+a)^2 was used to model beta-binomial variance as a function of total template count across the two samples. TCRdb took over this immuneACCESS table, retaining in-frame rearrangements with V and J assigned. Such tables are incomplete; in checked studies, under half of the missing clones stem from an unresolved V gene, and the remainder is unexplained. V, J and clone size reflect that table, while D and trimming were determined from the DNA. Present in this sample are fewer than 85,000 clones, 80% to 90% of which were seen just once. Jointly, the top ten make up under 20% of the sample.

Findings and caveats that apply to the study as a whole: The authors expected that biological variance in healthy repertoires might rise further over much longer intervals, such as months to years. Variance in clone template counts between approximately 2-week samples significantly increased with total template count across all healthy donors. Between technical replicates the binomial model flagged approximately 1.3 differentially abundant clones, whereas over roughly 2 weeks the binomial model flagged about 15 and over roughly 4 weeks 19 to 20. Across all healthy-donor time intervals, the beta-binomial model significantly lowered both the number of clones called differentially abundant and the false-positive rate.

The germline V gene supplies CDR1 SQVTM and CDR2 ANQGSEA. The CDR3 numbers 17 residues from cysteine through phenylalanine. The retained sequence is limited to the CDR3, 51 bases, with the frame set at the first base. The germline V end is reduced by 1 base and the J end by 7 bases; junction bases left unmatched: 14. No immune events, such as infections, were documented for the healthy donors during the collection period. To calibrate time-dependent variance in a beta-binomial model of T-cell clone differential abundance, blood repertoires from healthy donors were used as a training cohort. The training cohort included 10 healthy donors, of whom 3 were female and 7 were male. Donor ages ranged from about 29 to 65 years, with an average of around 45 years. Obtained from a commercial supplier, whole blood was collected from each healthy donor at three time points set around 14 days apart. For immunosequencing, genomic DNA was extracted from whole blood that had not been sorted.

With regard to this clone: What this receptor recognizes is not known. Base qualities are not at hand, and no much larger clone is one base apart.

The V and J genes are TRBV29-1 and TRBJ2-2, with TRBD1 matching 8 junction bases. This sequence originates from a person aged 18 to 75 in good health. Specimen: blood. The DNA sequence is as follows: TGCAGCGTTGAAGCCCCCCCGGGACAGGTTCGGAACGGGGAGCTGTTTTTT. Translated, this gives CSVEAPPGQVRNGELFF.